This record looks at one TCR beta chain sequence and its context. This clonotype was observed a few times. There is no known antigen for this receptor. No qualities accompany the bases; no much larger clone lies one base away. Library preparation employed 5' RACE. TCRdb lists the instrument as Illumina HiSeq 2500. A second about 7 to 11 cycle PCR used a sample-barcoded 5' primer and a J-beta primer mix. Each TCR beta cDNA molecule received a unique molecular identifier from a template-switch 5' adaptor carrying 12 random nucleotides. Each sample yielded at least 2.5 million CDR3-containing paired-end reads. The Mint cDNA synthesis kit, primed by a TRBC-specific oligonucleotide, was used to synthesize first-strand cDNA from all RNA. All cDNA was treated with uracil-DNA glycosylase and then went through a first 18-cycle PCR with the universal primers M1SS and BC2_uni_R. The study's processing was this. For normalization, 1 million high-quality reads were randomly selected from each sample, with every read carrying a distinct molecular identifier. Reads with shared molecular identifiers were discarded instead of being binned into consensus sequences. MiTCR, with a Q25 quality threshold and the strictest error-elimination algorithm, was used for CDR3 identification, clonotype clustering and error correction. Lower-bound total TCR beta diversity was estimated with a nonparametric unseen species model using Euler transformation. In-frame beta chains were kept once TCRdb had trimmed the public reads at Q25 with fastp and called clones with MiXCR. Every CDR3 protein is listed once, alongside the most common genes and DNA of its rows. None of the V and J calls come from the authors' own analysis; TCRdb made them. A total of roughly 1,500,000 distinct CDR3 sequences appear in this sample, about 43% of them only once. The leading ten clones occupy 7.9% of the sample.

Its CDR3 holds 17 amino acids, cysteine through phenylalanine. Only the CDR3 DNA is retained, 51 bases long and in frame from the first base. As encoded in the germline V gene, CDR1 is MNHNS while CDR2 is SASEGT. The trim is 6 bases for V and 4 bases for J, with a gap of 24 bases between the germline ends. The sample comes from a study of blood T cells in healthy people across ages (dated by TCRdb to the mid-2010s). Looking at the study overall: In model experiments, template switching captured roughly one uniquely barcoded TCR beta cDNA molecule for every two T cells. To avoid experimental bias, donors of different ages were distributed randomly across sequencing lanes. To track age-related changes in TCR beta repertoire diversity, the study relied on deep sequencing normalized with unique cDNA molecular identifiers. For two donors (one aged 18 to 30 and one aged 80 or older), the study analyzed two additional independent replicas of 1 million unique cDNA reads from the same blood draw. Donors were grouped into four age groups: young (average roughly 16 years), middle-aged (39), aged (62) and long-lived (less than 85). Study-wide findings and limitations: Because the CMV infection status of the donors was unknown, age-related changes in expanded clonotypes may potentially have been confounded. Estimates of total diversity based on one million sequenced T cells were considered lower bounds and underestimates. Bulk unsorted PBMC profiling prevented conclusive comparison of naive and antigen-experienced compartments. The long-lived group showed more naive CD4+ T cells, fewer expanded clones and increased TCR diversity than the aged group, suggesting age selection. Observed TCR beta diversity per million T cells fell roughly linearly with age, and a significant reduction was already apparent by age roughly 41. Observed TCR beta diversity correlated strongly with the percentage of naive T cells measured by flow cytometry.

The roughly 38 donors, aged about 6 to 100 years, were systemically healthy Caucasian individuals from Russia. About 10 milliliters of peripheral blood were collected from each donor into EDTA-treated Vacutainer tubes. PBMCs were isolated by Ficoll-Paque density-gradient centrifugation, with at least 7 million obtained per sample. Trizol reagent was used to extract total RNA from PBMCs, with at least 5 micrograms per sample. For every donor, flow cytometry on a PBMC aliquot measured the percentage of naive CD45RAhigh/CD27high T cells. This TCR derives from a woman aged 18-29 years in good health. Recombination joined TRBV6-1 with TRBJ1-2; no D segment can be confidently identified. Sequenced: blood. The CDR3 reads CASSPTSSLPPLYGYTF. DNA sequence: TGTGCCAGCAGCCCCACATCGAGTCTACCCCCACTCTATGGCTACACCTTC.